The 26 T cell receptor beta chains below come from one sample, sequenced in a study of naive and memory T cell subsets. Both TRBC1 and TRBC2 were covered by a beta constant-region primer of two equimolar oligonucleotides. One entry per CDR3 protein, called by TCRdb with MiXCR from the UMI-ligation and nested PCR reads. This sample has 130,000 to 150,000 distinct CDR3 sequences, with about 17% found just once. The sequencing sample was made of naive CD4+ T cells from blood. These receptors all stem from a human donor in good health.

V usage is TRBV10-3 and J usage is TRBJ1-2; perhaps TRBD1 as D (6 bases). V was pared by 2 bases and J by 4 bases, with 20 bases between. The V gene's germline CDR1 is ENHRY and CDR2 SYGVKD. The CDR3 covers 17 residues. Written as DNA, the CDR3 is TGTGCCATCAGTGAGCCAAACAAACAGGGCCCAGGCTATGGCTACACCTTC. Its translation is CAISEPNKQGPGYGYTF.

This clonotype came up a few times. The V call is TRBV15, the J call TRBJ2-1, with 8 bases lining up with TRBD2. CDR1 is LNHNV and CDR2 is YYDKDF in the germline V gene (reference sequence). J lost 4 bases, V lost 0 bases, and 5 bases had no gene match. The CDR3 runs to 16 residues. The CDR3 bases are TGTGCCACCAGCAGAGATCGGACTAGCAGTTACAATGAGCAGTTCTTC. Its translation: CATSRDRTSSYNEQFF.

The genes are TRBV20-1 and TRBJ1-6; D is uncertain. The V and J ends lost 3 bases and 14 bases respectively, with 11 bases between them. The CDR3 is made up of 11 amino acids. Germline V gene lookup returns CDR1 DFQATT and CDR2 SNEGSKA (reference sequence). The CDR3 DNA sequence: TGCAGTGCTAGTCTCCCCCCAGCCCTCCACTTT. Translation: CSASLPPALHF.

The chain has TRBV6-6 and TRBJ1-1, with D unclear. CDR1 is MNHNY, CDR2 SVGAGI, per germline (reference sequence). The CDR3 covers 18 residues. V gave up 2 bases and J gave up 5 bases, with 24 bases separating them. CDR3 residues: CASSYRGPTSGRGTEAFF. The CDR3 region has the DNA TGTGCCAGCAGTTACCGCGGCCCCACCTCGGGAAGAGGAACTGAAGCTTTCTTT.

The chain links TRBV29-1 to TRBJ2-7; D is perhaps TRBD2 (7 bases). Between the trimmed V and J ends, which lost 7 bases and 2 bases, there was a span of 18 bases. This CDR3 is built from 14 residues. The germline V gene has CDR1 SQVTM and CDR2 ANQGSEA. The CDR3 region has the DNA TGCAGCGCCAGGGGAGGGCTTCCTCCCTACGAGCAGTACTTC. Its translation: CSARGGLPPYEQYF.

This rearrangement joins TRBV27 to TRBJ2-4; D is possibly TRBD1 (8 bases). The CDR3 loop spans 15 amino acids. Germline loops: CDR1 MNHEY, CDR2 SMNVEV (reference sequence). Trimming took 6 bases from V and 3 from J, leaving 15 bases between them. CDR3 coding DNA: TGTGCCAGCAGAAAGGACAGGGAGGGCAAAAACATTCAGTACTTC. Encoded protein: CASRKDREGKNIQYF.

CDR3 loop: CSARLAGVPYNEQFF. Written as DNA, the CDR3 is TGCAGTGCTAGACTAGCGGGAGTCCCGTACAATGAGCAGTTCTTC. The chain uses TRBV20-1 and TRBJ2-1; 10 positions match TRBD2. The CDR3 spans 15 residues. V gave up 2 bases and J gave up 4 bases; unmatched junction bases: 5. CDR1 and CDR2 (germline): DFQATT, SNEGSKA (reference sequence).

This clonotype was seen more than once but under ten times. The rearrangement uses TRBV20-1 and TRBJ1-3; D remains ambiguous. The CDR3 is made up of 19 amino acids. The V gene's germline CDR1 is DFQATT and CDR2 SNEGSKA (reference sequence). V was trimmed by 1 base and J by 3 bases, leaving 25 bases between them. The CDR3 is CSARGSGSGFESLGNTIYF. The CDR3 DNA reads TGCAGTGCTAGAGGATCTGGGTCCGGCTTTGAGTCACTTGGAAACACCATATATTTT.

The chain is built from TRBV10-3 and TRBJ2-7; D gene ambiguous. With 4 bases removed from V and 2 bases from J, the gap between germline ends came to 9 bases. Germline values: CDR1 ENHRY, CDR2 SYGVKD. This CDR3 is 13 amino acids long. This chain's CDR3 is CAISAEIAYEQYF. CDR3 DNA: TGTGCCATCAGTGCCGAAATAGCCTACGAGCAGTACTTC.

The chain has TRBV2 and TRBJ2-5, with a tentative D call TRBD1 (6 bases). Germline V CDR1 and CDR2: SNHLY, FYNNEI. The CDR3 is 14 amino acids. V was pared by 2 bases and J by 1 base, with 8 bases between. The CDR3 DNA follows: TGTGCCAGCAGTGAAAGCAGGGGCCAAGAGACCCAGTACTTC. Translated, it gives CASSESRGQETQYF.

This clonotype appeared many times. This rearrangement joins TRBV6-2 or TRBV6-3 to TRBJ2-7, with TRBD2 identical over 7 bases. Germline V gives CDR1 MNHEY, CDR2 SVGEGT. The CDR3 length is 18 residues. V lost 0 bases, J lost 2 bases, and 13 bases stayed unmatched. In DNA form, the CDR3 reads TGTGCCAGCAGTTACTCTTGGGGTCGCGGGAGTACTACCTACGAGCAGTACTTC. Translating it yields CASSYSWGRGSTTYEQYF.

This chain connects TRBV5-1 to TRBJ1-1, with 8 bases that match TRBD1. Looked up from germline, CDR1 is SGHRS and CDR2 is YFSETQ. Germline trimming cut 3 bases from V and 6 bases from J; bases unmatched to any gene: 16. The CDR3 loop spans 17 amino acids. The DNA for the CDR3 is TGCGCCAGCAGCTCTCAGGGGGCGCGCCGAATCGTCCCTGAAGCTTTCTTT. Protein product: CASSSQGARRIVPEAFF.

This clonotype was counted a few times. The gene calls are TRBV12-3 or TRBV12-4 and TRBJ1-5; no firm D call. Trimming took off 5 bases at V and 7 bases at J, with 12 bases between the two ends. The CDR3 length is 13 residues. CDR3 in amino acids: CASSPRSLQPQHF. In nucleotides, the CDR3 is TGTGCCAGCAGTCCCCGTTCACTCCAGCCCCAGCATTTT.

The CDR3 sequence: CASSPPGEALIGQYF. The CDR3 DNA sequence: TGTGCCAGCTCACCACCTGGAGAGGCGCTAATCGGGCAGTACTTC. J is TRBJ2-7 and V is TRBV18, with D uncertain. The CDR3 length is 15 residues. CDR1 and CDR2 from the germline V gene are KGHSH and LQKENI. V shed 0 bases and J shed 9 bases, with 18 bases lying between them. Looking up the rest from reference TRBV18 and TRBJ2-7 gives the full variable domain: NAGVMQNPRHLVRRRGQEARLRCSPMKGHSHVYWYRQLPEEGLKFMVYLQKENIIDESGMPKERFSAEFPKEGPSILRIQQVVRGDSAAYFCASSPPGEALIGQYFGPGTRLTVT.

V gene TRBV2 combines with J gene TRBJ2-5; 12 bases fit TRBD2. This CDR3 has 15 amino acids. Germline V gene lookup returns CDR1 SNHLY and CDR2 FYNNEI. J gave up 6 bases and V 2 bases, and 4 bases lay outside the gene matches. Here the CDR3 DNA reads TGTGCCAGCAGTGAACAGACTAGCGGGAGTAAGACCCAGTACTTC. Protein product: CASSEQTSGSKTQYF.

This rearrangement joins TRBV5-1 to TRBJ2-3; D is ambiguous. Germline lookup yields CDR1 SGHRS and CDR2 YFSETQ. V was trimmed by 0 bases and J by 0 bases, leaving 14 bases between them. The CDR3 is 17 residues long. The DNA for the CDR3 is TGCGCCAGCAGCTTGGCCTGGTGGGCCGCGAGCACAGATACGCAGTATTTT. Residues: CASSLAWWAASTDTQYF.

The rearrangement links TRBV20-1 to TRBJ2-1, with D possibly being TRBD1 or TRBD2 (5 bases each). CDR3 length: 12 amino acids. The V gene's germline CDR1 is DFQATT and CDR2 SNEGSKA (reference sequence). CDR3 sequence reads: CSGARSRNEQFF. CDR3 DNA: TGCAGCGGGGCGCGGAGTAGGAATGAGCAGTTCTTC.

The V call is TRBV18, the J call TRBJ2-1; TRBD2 aligns across 8 bases. J was trimmed by 10 bases and V by 6 bases; bases with no gene match: 8. Germline V gives CDR1 KGHSH, CDR2 LQKENI. CDR3 length: 13 amino acids. The CDR3: CASSAPSGSEQFF. The CDR3 DNA follows: TGTGCCAGCTCCGCCCCGAGCGGGAGCGAGCAGTTCTTC.

The chain uses TRBV5-4 and TRBJ2-1; TRBD2 matches 10 bases. Germline V CDR1 and CDR2: SGHNT, YYREEE (reference sequence). Trimming removed 4 bases from V and 5 bases from J; junction bases left unmatched: 15. This CDR3 has 18 amino acids. The CDR3 DNA sequence: TGTGCCAGCAGCCGCGGGTCTAGCGGGAGTACTAGTAACAATGAGCAGTTCTTC. Its protein product is CASSRGSSGSTSNNEQFF.

The gene calls are TRBV20-1 and TRBJ2-2, with 13 bases matching TRBD2. The CDR3 covers 14 residues. Germline V gives CDR1 DFQATT, CDR2 SNEGSKA (reference sequence). Germline trimming cut 6 bases from V and 10 bases from J; bases unmatched to any gene: 8. The CDR3 reads CSASRTSGSQELFF. The DNA for the CDR3 is TGCAGTGCCAGCAGGACTAGCGGGAGTCAGGAGCTGTTTTTT.

This clonotype was seen a handful of times. This chain links TRBV6-6 with TRBJ1-1; no reliable D call. V lost 2 bases and J 8 bases, leaving 12 bases between the germline ends. The CDR3 has 13 amino acids. Per the germline V gene, CDR1 is MNHNY and CDR2 is SVGAGI (reference sequence). The CDR3 nucleotides read TGTGCCAGCAGTTACGGCGGTCTGAAGGAAGCTTTCTTT. Translation gives CASSYGGLKEAFF.

This clonotype was seen a few times. The chain employs TRBV2 and TRBJ2-3; tentative D call: TRBD1 (6 bases). The CDR3 covers 15 residues. V was clipped by 5 bases and J by 2 bases, with 14 bases between them. Germline V gives CDR1 SNHLY, CDR2 FYNNEI. The CDR3, as DNA: TGTGCCAGCAGTTACGTGGACAGAATCACAGATACGCAGTATTTT. Its protein product is CASSYVDRITDTQYF.

This clonotype was seen more than once but under ten times. The gene calls are TRBV3-1 and TRBJ1-2; 12 positions match TRBD1. Trimming at V came to 2 bases and at J to 6 bases, leaving 7 bases not matched to a gene. The CDR3 covers 16 residues. Germline assignment: CDR1 LGHDT and CDR2 YNNKEL (reference sequence). In nucleotides, the CDR3 is TGTGCCAGCAGCCAACGAGGGACAGGGGGCATGAATGGCTACACCTTC. Protein product: CASSQRGTGGMNGYTF.

This clonotype was counted between two and nine times. The chain carries TRBV3-1 and TRBJ2-5; 10 positions match TRBD2. The CDR3 sequence is 18 residues long. Per the germline V gene, CDR1 is LGHDT and CDR2 is YNNKEL (reference sequence). The V and J ends lost 4 bases and 3 bases, in that order; junction bases with no gene match: 14. Here the CDR3 DNA reads TGTGCCAGCAGCCCGAGCAGAGTTGTAGCGGGAGGAAAAGAGACCCAGTACTTC. Amino acid sequence: CASSPSRVVAGGKETQYF.

This clonotype was seen many times. The chain recombines TRBV6-1 with TRBJ2-7; D is possibly TRBD1 (5 bases). The germline V and J ends were trimmed by 4 bases and 6 bases, with 10 bases remaining between them. CDR1 MNHNS and CDR2 SASEGT come from the germline V gene. This CDR3 spans 12 amino acids. The CDR3 here is CASSGQGVEQYF. The CDR3 region has the DNA TGTGCCAGCAGTGGGCAGGGCGTCGAGCAGTACTTC.

The gene calls are TRBV7-6 and TRBJ1-4; no clear D. Deletions cut 0 bases from V and 0 bases from J, with 11 bases between. This CDR3 is built from 17 residues. Germline V gene lookup returns CDR1 SGHVS and CDR2 FNYEAQ. CDR3 sequence: CASSLAPVSTTNEKLFF. CDR3 nucleotide sequence: TGTGCCAGCAGCTTAGCGCCGGTCAGCACAACTAATGAAAAACTGTTTTTT. Filled out from reference TRBV7-6 and TRBJ1-4, the complete variable domain reads GAGVSQSPRYKVTKRGQDVALRCDPISGHVSLYWYRQALGQGPEFLTYFNYEAQQDKSGLPNDRFSAERPEGSISTLTIQRTEQRDSAMYRCASSLAPVSTTNEKLFFGSGTQLSVL.